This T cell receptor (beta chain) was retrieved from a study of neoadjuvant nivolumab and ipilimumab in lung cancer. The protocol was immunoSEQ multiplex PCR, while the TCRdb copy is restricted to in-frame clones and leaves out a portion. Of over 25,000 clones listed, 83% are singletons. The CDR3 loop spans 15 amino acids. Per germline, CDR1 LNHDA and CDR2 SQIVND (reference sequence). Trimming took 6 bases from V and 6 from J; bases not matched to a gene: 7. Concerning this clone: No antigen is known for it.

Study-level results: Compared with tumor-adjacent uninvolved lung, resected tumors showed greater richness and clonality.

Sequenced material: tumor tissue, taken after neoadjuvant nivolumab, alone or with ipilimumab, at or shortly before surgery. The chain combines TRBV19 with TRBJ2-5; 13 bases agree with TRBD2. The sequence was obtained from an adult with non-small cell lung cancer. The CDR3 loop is CASRRTSGSGKTQYF. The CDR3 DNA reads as TGTGCCAGTAGGAGGACTAGCGGGAGTGGAAAGACCCAGTACTTC.